This section outlines one T cell receptor beta chain sequence together with its context. Distinct nucleotide sequences in the sample also encode this CDR3. The data derive from a study of control samples from healthy donors and cancer patients. Sequenced by immunoSEQ multiplex PCR; TCRdb stores in-frame clones only, minus some. The data hold 100,000 to 150,000 clones, with roughly 91% observed a single time. Trimming stripped 3 bases from V and 4 bases from J, with 3 bases between. Germline CDR1 reads GTSNPN; CDR2 reads SVGIG (reference sequence). This CDR3 has 10 residues. This TCR was sampled from a man aged 45-60 years with head and neck cancer. The specimen was PBMCs. The V and J genes are TRBV30 and TRBJ2-5; D unclear. This CDR3 reads CAWSRETQYF. The DNA for the CDR3 is TGTGCCTGGAGCCGAGAGACCCAGTACTTC.